This T cell receptor beta chain was sequenced in a study of blood T cell repertoires in COVID-19. Study in general: Samples representing acute and convalescent COVID-19 were sourced from the United States, Italy and Spain. Sample material is recorded as cDNA or gDNA derived from T cells, B-cell-depleted T cells, or PBMCs.

CDR3 length: 16 amino acids. V gave up 3 bases and J gave up 3 bases; unmatched junction bases: 7. Germline CDR1 reads SGDLS; CDR2 reads YYNGEE. Per the original data handling: Amplification with reference gene primers provided the estimates of nucleated cell counts. Sequenced by immunoSEQ multiplex PCR; TCRdb stores in-frame clones only, minus some. That table furnishes V, J and clone size, whereas the DNA furnished D and trimming. Of around 46,000 clones listed, 86% are singletons. The rearrangement uses TRBV9 and TRBJ1-3; 9 bases are shared with TRBD1. Material for sequencing was peripheral blood. The TCR originated in a man in his 60s with active or convalescent COVID-19. The DNA for the CDR3 is TGTGCCAGCAGCGCCCTACAGGGGGCAAGTGGAAACACCATATATTTT. This gives the protein CASSALQGASGNTIYF.